This is a list of T cell receptor beta chains from one sample in a study of blood T cell repertoires in COVID-19. The data were produced by immunoSEQ multiplex PCR, yet TCRdb's version contains in-frame clones alone and is incomplete. Of roughly 180,000 clones listed, about four fifths are singletons. Sequencing was performed on peripheral blood. The origin of the receptors is a woman aged 80 or over with active or convalescent COVID-19. Each CDR3 is given with its conserved first and last residue. D genes are given only for firm matches. Not all rows give a size; the values are once, few, many and, for expanded clones, a class.

clone_size	v_call	d_call	j_call	cdr3_aa	cdr3_nt
-	TRBV5-6	TRBD1	TRBJ1-6	CASSGREGARLGTPLHF	TGTGCCAGCAGCGGTAGAGAGGGGGCGCGTCTGGGTACACCCCTCCACTTT
few	TRBV6-5	TRBD2	TRBJ2-7	CASSRTSGYEQYF	TGTGCCAGCAGTAGGACTAGCGGCTACGAGCAGTACTTC
-	TRBV6-5	TRBD2	TRBJ2-1	CASSQLRGGLSEQFF	TGTGCCAGCAGTCAACTGCGCGGGGGGCTTAGTGAGCAGTTCTTC
-	TRBV6-5	-	TRBJ2-7	CASSRGGSYEQYF	TGTGCCAGCAGTAGAGGTGGCTCCTACGAGCAGTACTTC
-	TRBV5-1	-	TRBJ1-1	CASSFPREDSMNTEAFF	TGCGCCAGCAGCTTTCCCCGAGAGGACAGCATGAACACTGAAGCTTTCTTT
-	TRBV6-5	-	TRBJ1-1	CASTKEVGTEAFF	TGTGCCAGCACCAAAGAGGTCGGCACTGAAGCTTTCTTT
once	TRBV18	TRBD1	TRBJ2-7	CASSPSATGVEQYF	TGTGCCAGCTCACCATCTGCGACAGGGGTCGAGCAGTACTTC
-	TRBV28	-	TRBJ2-3	CASSMGPDTQYF	TGTGCCAGCAGCATGGGCCCAGATACGCAGTATTTT
once	TRBV6-5	-	TRBJ1-1	CASSSLWKRVF	TGTGCCAGCAGTTCACTTTGGAAGCGGGTCTTT
-	TRBV2	TRBD1	TRBJ1-5	CASSEIGGLEPQHF	TGTGCCAGCAGTGAAATAGGGGGCCTTGAGCCCCAGCATTTT
-	TRBV19	-	TRBJ2-7	CASSTGMFGQQYF	TGTGCCAGTAGTACAGGGATGTTTGGGCAGCAGTACTTC
-	TRBV19	TRBD1	TRBJ2-5	CATGRQETQYF	TGTGCGACAGGGCGACAAGAGACCCAGTACTTC
once	TRBV3-1/TRBV3-2	-	TRBJ1-4	CASSRGLSAEKLFF	TGTGCCAGCAGCCGCGGGCTAAGCGCTGAAAAACTGTTTTTT
-	TRBV5-1	-	TRBJ1-4	CASSLAPNEKLFF	TGCGCCAGCAGCTTGGCTCCCAATGAAAAACTGTTTTTT
-	TRBV15	-	TRBJ2-2	CATSMGGSTGELFF	TGTGCCACCAGCATGGGGGGAAGCACCGGGGAGCTGTTTTTT
-	TRBV10-3	TRBD1	TRBJ2-5	CAISEEQGAQETQYF	TGTGCCATCAGTGAGGAACAGGGGGCACAAGAGACCCAGTACTTC
few	TRBV30	-	TRBJ1-1	CAWKQPNGEAFF	TGTGCCTGGAAACAACCCAATGGTGAAGCTTTCTTT
-	TRBV19	-	TRBJ1-5	CASSIQDNTGQPQHF	TGTGCCAGTAGTATACAGGATAACACGGGGCAGCCCCAGCATTTT
-	TRBV28	-	TRBJ2-7	CATLTTGFAYEQYF	TGTGCCACTCTTACGACGGGGTTCGCCTACGAGCAGTACTTC
-	TRBV5-1	-	TRBJ2-7	CASSLDPGVYEQYF	TGCGCCAGCAGCTTGGACCCCGGGGTCTACGAGCAGTACTTC
-	TRBV2	-	TRBJ2-2	CASGGSHTGELFF	TGTGCCAGCGGCGGGTCCCACACCGGGGAGCTGTTTTTT
-	TRBV19	TRBD1	TRBJ1-2	CASSTRGQGRVGGYTF	TGTGCCAGTAGTACCAGAGGACAGGGAAGGGTTGGTGGCTACACCTTC
-	TRBV6-5	-	TRBJ1-2	CASSYEANYGYTF	TGTGCCAGCAGTTACGAGGCAAACTATGGCTACACCTTC
-	TRBV7-9	-	TRBJ1-1	CASSLGGGNTEAFF	TGTGCCAGCAGCCTGGGAGGGGGGAACACTGAAGCTTTCTTT